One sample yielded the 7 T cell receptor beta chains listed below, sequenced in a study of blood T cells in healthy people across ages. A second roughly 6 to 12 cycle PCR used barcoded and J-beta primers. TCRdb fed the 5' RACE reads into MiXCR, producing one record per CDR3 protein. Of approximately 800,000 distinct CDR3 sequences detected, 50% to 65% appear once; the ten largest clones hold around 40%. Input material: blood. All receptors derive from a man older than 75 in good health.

The DNA for the CDR3 is TGTGCCAGCAGCCCGGGGGGGGAGGTCCACGAGCAGTACTTC. It translates to CASSPGGEVHEQYF. J is TRBJ2-5 and V is TRBV5-4, with TRBD2 matching over 8 bases. The J call may not be correct, given that the DNA end is closer to TRBJ2-7. Germline V CDR1 and CDR2: SGHNT, YYREEE (reference sequence). This CDR3 comprises 14 residues.

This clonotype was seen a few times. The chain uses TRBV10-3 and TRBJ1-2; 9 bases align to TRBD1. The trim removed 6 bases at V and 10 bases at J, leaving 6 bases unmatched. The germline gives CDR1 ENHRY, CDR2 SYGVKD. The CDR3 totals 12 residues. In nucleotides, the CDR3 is TGTGCCATCAGCCGGGACAGGGATTACTACACCTTC. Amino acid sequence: CAISRDRDYYTF.

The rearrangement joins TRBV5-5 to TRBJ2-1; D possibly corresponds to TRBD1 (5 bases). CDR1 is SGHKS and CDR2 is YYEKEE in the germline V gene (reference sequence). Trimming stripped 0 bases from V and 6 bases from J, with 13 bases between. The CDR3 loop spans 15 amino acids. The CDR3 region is CASSLVARRGNEQFF. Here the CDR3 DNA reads TGTGCCAGCAGCTTGGTGGCCAGAAGGGGCAATGAGCAGTTCTTC.

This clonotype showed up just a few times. Written as DNA, the CDR3 is TGTGCCACCGGTCAGATCAGCTCTGGGGCCAACGTCCTGACTTTC. Its translation is CATGQISSGANVLTF. The rearrangement joins TRBV24-1 to TRBJ2-6; no clear D gene. V shed 9 bases and J shed 0 bases, with 11 bases lying between them. Germline V gives CDR1 KGHDR, CDR2 SFDVKD. The length of the CDR3 is 15 residues.

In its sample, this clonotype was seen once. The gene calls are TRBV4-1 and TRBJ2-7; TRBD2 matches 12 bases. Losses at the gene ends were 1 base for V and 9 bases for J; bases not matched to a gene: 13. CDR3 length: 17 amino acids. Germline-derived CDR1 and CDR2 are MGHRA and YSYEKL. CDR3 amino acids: CASSQGPLAGGPNTQYF. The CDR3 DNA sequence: TGCGCCAGCAGCCAAGGCCCCCTAGCGGGAGGGCCCAATACGCAGTACTTC.

CDR3 sequence reads: CSGWGGLGGEKLFF. The DNA for the CDR3 is TGCAGCGGGTGGGGGGGACTCGGAGGTGAAAAACTGTTTTTT. The chain has TRBV29-1 and TRBJ1-4, with a tentative D call TRBD1 (5 bases). Trimming removed 7 bases from V and 7 bases from J, with 19 bases in between. The CDR3 consists of 14 residues. Germline assignment: CDR1 SQVTM and CDR2 ANQGSEA.

The CDR3 DNA follows: TGTGCCAGCAGCATAAACTCCTATAATTCACCCCTCCACTTT. It translates to CASSINSYNSPLHF. The chain employs TRBV25-1 and TRBJ1-6; no clear D. The germline V gene has CDR1 MGHDK and CDR2 SYGVNS. This CDR3 is 14 amino acids long. Trimming took off 6 bases at V and 0 bases at J, with 6 bases between the two ends.